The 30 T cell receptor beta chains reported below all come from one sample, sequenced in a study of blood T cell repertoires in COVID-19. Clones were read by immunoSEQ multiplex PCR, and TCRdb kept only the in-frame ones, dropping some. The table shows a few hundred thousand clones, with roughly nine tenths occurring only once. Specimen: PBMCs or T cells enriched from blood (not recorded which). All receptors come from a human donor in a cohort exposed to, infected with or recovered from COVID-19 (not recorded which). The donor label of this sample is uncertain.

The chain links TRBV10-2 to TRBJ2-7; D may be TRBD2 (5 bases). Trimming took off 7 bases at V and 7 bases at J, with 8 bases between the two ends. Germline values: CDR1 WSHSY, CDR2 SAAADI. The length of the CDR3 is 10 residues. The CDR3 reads CASIGLEQYF. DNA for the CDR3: TGCGCCAGCATCGGACTGGAGCAGTACTTC.

This chain's CDR3 is CAWDRAVNTEAFF. The DNA of the CDR3 is TGTGCCTGGGACAGGGCTGTGAACACTGAAGCTTTCTTT. V is TRBV30 and J is TRBJ1-1; 7 nucleotides align to TRBD1. The CDR3 sequence is 13 residues long. V gave up 5 bases and J gave up 0 bases; unmatched junction bases: 3. Germline CDR1 and CDR2: GTSNPN and SVGIG (reference sequence).

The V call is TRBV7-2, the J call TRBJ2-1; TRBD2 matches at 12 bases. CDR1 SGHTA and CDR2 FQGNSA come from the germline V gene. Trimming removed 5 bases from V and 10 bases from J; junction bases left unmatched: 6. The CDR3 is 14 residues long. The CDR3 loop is CASSPLAGGGEQFF. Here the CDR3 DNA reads TGTGCCAGCAGCCCCCTAGCGGGGGGGGGCGAGCAGTTCTTC.

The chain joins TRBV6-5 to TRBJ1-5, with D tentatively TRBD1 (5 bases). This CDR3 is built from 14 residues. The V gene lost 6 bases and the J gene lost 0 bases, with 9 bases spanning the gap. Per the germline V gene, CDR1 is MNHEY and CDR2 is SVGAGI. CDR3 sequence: CASSLTVSNQPQHF. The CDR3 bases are TGTGCCAGCAGCCTGACAGTTAGCAATCAGCCCCAGCATTTT.

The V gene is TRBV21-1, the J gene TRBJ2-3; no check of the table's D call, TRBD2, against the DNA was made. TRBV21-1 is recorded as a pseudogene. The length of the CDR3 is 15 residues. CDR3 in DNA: TGTGCCAGCACTTCGACTAGCGGGGACACAGATACGCAGTATTTT. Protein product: CASTSTSGDTDTQYF.

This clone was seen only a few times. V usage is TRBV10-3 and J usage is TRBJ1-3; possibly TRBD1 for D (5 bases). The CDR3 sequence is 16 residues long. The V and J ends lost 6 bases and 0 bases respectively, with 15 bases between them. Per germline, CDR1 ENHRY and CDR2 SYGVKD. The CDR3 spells CAIRVQGLSSGNTIYF. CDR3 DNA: TGTGCCATCAGGGTTCAGGGATTGAGCTCTGGAAACACCATATATTTT.

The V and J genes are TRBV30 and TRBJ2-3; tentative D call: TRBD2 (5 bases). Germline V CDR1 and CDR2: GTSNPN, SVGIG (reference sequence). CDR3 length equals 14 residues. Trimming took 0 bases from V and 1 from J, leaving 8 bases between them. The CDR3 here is CAWSVAGGTDTQYF. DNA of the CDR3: TGTGCCTGGAGTGTGGCCGGGGGCACAGATACGCAGTATTTT.

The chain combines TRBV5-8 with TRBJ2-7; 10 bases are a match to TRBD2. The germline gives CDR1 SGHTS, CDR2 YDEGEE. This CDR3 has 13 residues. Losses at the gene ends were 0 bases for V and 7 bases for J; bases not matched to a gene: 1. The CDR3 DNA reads TGTGCCAGCAGCTTGGTACTAGCGGGAGAGCAGTACTTC. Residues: CASSLVLAGEQYF. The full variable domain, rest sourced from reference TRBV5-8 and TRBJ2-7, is EAGVTQSPTHLIKTRGQQATLRCSPISGHTSVYWYQQALGLGLQFLLWYDEGEERNRGNFPPRFSGRQFPNYSSELNVNALELEDSALYLCASSLVLAGEQYFGPGTRLTVT.

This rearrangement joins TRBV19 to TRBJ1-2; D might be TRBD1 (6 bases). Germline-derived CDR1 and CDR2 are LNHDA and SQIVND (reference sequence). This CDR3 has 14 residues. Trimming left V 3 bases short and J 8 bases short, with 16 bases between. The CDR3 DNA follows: TGTGCCAGTAGTATGTCCGCAGGGGCTCTGGGCTACACCTTC. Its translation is CASSMSAGALGYTF.

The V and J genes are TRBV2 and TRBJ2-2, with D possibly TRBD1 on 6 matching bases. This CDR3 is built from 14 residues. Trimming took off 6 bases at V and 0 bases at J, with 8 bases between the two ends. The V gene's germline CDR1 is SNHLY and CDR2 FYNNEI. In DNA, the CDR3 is TGTGCCAGCAGGGACAGCACGAACACCGGGGAGCTGTTTTTT. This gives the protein CASRDSTNTGELFF.

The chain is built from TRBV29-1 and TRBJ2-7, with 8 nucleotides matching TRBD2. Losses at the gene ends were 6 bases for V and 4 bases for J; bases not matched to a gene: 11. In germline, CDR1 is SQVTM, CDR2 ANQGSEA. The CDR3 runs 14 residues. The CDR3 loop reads CSVVLTGGPYEQYF. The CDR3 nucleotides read TGCAGCGTCGTTCTTACGGGGGGGCCTTACGAGCAGTACTTC.

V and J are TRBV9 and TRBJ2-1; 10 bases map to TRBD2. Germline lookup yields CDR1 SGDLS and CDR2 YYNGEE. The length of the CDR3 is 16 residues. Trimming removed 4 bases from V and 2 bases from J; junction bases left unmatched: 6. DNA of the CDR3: TGTGCCAGCAGCCCCTCTAGCGGGGGCCCCTACAATGAGCAGTTCTTC. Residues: CASSPSSGGPYNEQFF.

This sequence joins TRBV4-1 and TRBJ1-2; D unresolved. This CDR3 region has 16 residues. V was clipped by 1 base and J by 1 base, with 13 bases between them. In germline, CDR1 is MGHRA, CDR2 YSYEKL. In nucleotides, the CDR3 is TGCGCCAGCAGCCAAGGCGGGAACGCGGGTAACTATGGCTACACCTTC. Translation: CASSQGGNAGNYGYTF.

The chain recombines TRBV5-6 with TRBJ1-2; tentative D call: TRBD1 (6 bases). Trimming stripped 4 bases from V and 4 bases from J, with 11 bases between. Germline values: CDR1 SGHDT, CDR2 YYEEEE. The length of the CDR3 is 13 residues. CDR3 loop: CASSEEGGYGYTF. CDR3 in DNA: TGTGCCAGCAGCGAAGAAGGGGGCTATGGCTACACCTTC.

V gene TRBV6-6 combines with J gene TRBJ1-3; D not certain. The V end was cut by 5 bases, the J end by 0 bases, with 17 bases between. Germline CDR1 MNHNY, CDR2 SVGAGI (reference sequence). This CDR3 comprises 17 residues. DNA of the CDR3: TGTGCCAGCAGTCCCCAGCCCCCTACAGTCTCTGGAAACACCATATATTTT. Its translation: CASSPQPPTVSGNTIYF.

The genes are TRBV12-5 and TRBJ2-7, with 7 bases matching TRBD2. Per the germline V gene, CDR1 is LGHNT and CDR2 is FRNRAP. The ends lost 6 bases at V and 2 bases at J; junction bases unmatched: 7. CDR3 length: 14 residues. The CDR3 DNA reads TGTGCTAGTGGCCAGCGGGGACTACCCTACGAGCAGTACTTC. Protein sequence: CASGQRGLPYEQYF.

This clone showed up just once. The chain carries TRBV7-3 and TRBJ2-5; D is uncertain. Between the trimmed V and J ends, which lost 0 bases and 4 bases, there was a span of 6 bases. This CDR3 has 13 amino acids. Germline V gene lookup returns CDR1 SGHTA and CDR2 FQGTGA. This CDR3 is CASSLTSTETQYF. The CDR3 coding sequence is TGTGCCAGCAGCTTAACTAGTACAGAGACCCAGTACTTC. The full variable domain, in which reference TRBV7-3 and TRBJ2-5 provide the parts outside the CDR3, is GAGVSQTPSNKVTEKGKYVELRCDPISGHTALYWYRQSLGQGPEFLIYFQGTGAADDSGLPNDRFFAVRPEGSVSTLKIQRTERGDSAVYLCASSLTSTETQYFGPGTRLLVL.

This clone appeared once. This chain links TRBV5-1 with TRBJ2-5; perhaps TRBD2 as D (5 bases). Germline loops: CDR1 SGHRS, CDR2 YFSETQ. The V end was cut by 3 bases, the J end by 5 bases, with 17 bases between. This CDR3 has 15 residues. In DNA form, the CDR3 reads TGCGCCAGCAGCTCTGGCCATAACGGGATGGAGACCCAGTACTTC. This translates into CASSSGHNGMETQYF. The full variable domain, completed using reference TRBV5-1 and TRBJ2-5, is KAGVTQTPRYLIKTRGQQVTLSCSPISGHRSVSWYQQTPGQGLQFLFEYFSETQRNKGNFPGRFSGRQFSNSRSEMNVSTLELGDSALYLCASSSGHNGMETQYFGPGTRLLVL.

DNA for the CDR3: TGTGCCAGCAGCTTGGCTCAGGGAAGGGACGAGCAGTACTTC. This codes for CASSLAQGRDEQYF. The rearrangement uses TRBV5-6 and TRBJ2-7; D perhaps matches TRBD1 (5 bases). Germline assignment: CDR1 SGHDT and CDR2 YYEEEE. V was trimmed by 0 bases and J by 5 bases, leaving 12 bases between them. The CDR3 length is 14 residues.

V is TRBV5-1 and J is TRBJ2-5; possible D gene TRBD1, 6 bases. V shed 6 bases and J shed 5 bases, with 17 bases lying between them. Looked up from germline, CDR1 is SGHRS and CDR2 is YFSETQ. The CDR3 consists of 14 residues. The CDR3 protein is CASNQGRGGETQYF. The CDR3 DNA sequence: TGCGCCAGCAACCAAGGCAGGGGCGGGGAGACCCAGTACTTC. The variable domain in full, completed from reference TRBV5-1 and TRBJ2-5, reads KAGVTQTPRYLIKTRGQQVTLSCSPISGHRSVSWYQQTPGQGLQFLFEYFSETQRNKGNFPGRFSGRQFSNSRSEMNVSTLELGDSALYLCASNQGRGGETQYFGPGTRLLVL.

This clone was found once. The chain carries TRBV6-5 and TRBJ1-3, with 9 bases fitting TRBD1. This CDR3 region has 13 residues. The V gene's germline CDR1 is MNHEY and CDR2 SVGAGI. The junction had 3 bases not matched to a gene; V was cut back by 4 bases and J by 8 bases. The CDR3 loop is CASSSDRGDTIYF. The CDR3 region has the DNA TGTGCCAGCAGTTCGGACAGGGGTGACACCATATATTTT.

CDR3 amino acids: CASSLGTSGSYEQYF. CDR3 nucleotide sequence: TGTGCCAGCAGCCTCGGGACTAGCGGCTCCTACGAGCAGTACTTC. The chain links TRBV9 to TRBJ2-7; 11 nucleotides agree with TRBD2. The ends lost 4 bases at V and 0 bases at J; junction bases unmatched: 3. CDR3 length: 15 residues. Germline CDR1 SGDLS, CDR2 YYNGEE.

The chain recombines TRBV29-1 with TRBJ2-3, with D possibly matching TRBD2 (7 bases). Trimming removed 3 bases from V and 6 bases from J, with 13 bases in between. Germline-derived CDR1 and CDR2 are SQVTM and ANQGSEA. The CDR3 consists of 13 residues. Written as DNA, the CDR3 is TGCAGCGTTGAGGGGGGGGCCCCGGATACGCAGTATTTT. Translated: CSVEGGAPDTQYF.

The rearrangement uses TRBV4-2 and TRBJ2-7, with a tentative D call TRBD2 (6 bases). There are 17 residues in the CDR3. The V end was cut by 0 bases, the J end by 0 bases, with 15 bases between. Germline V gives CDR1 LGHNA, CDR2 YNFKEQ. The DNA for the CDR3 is TGTGCCAGCAGCCAAGAAACGCGCGGGGTGGGCTCCTACGAGCAGTACTTC. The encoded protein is CASSQETRGVGSYEQYF.

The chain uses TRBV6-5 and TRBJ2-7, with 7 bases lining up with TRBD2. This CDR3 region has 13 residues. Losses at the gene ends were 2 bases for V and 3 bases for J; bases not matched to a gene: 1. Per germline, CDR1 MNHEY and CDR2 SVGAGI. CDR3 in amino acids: CASSYREGYEQYF. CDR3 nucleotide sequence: TGTGCCAGCAGTTACAGGGAGGGCTACGAGCAGTACTTC.

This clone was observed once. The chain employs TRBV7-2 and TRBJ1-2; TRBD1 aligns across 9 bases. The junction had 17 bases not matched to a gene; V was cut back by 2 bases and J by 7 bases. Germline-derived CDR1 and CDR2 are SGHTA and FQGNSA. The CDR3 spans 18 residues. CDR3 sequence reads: CASSLRPVQTGGHRGYTF. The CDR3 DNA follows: TGTGCCAGCAGCTTACGGCCGGTACAGACAGGGGGACATCGTGGCTACACCTTC.

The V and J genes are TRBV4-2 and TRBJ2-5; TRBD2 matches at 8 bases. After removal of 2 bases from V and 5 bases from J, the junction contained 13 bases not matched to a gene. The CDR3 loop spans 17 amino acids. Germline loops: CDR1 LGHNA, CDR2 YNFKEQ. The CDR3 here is CASSQQGTRRGEETQYF. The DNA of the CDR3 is TGTGCCAGCAGCCAACAGGGGACTAGGCGGGGGGAGGAGACCCAGTACTTC.

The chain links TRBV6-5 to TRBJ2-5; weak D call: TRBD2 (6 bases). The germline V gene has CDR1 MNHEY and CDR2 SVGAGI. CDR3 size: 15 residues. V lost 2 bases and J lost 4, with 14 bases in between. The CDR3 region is CASSYIGIGGETQYF. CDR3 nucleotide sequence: TGTGCCAGCAGTTACATCGGGATCGGGGGAGAGACCCAGTACTTC.

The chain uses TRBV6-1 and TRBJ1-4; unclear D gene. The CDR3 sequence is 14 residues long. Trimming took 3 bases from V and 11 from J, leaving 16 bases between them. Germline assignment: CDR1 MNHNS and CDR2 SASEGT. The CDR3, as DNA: TGTGCCAGCAGTGAGGGCCACACGATGAAGAAACTGTTTTTT. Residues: CASSEGHTMKKLFF.

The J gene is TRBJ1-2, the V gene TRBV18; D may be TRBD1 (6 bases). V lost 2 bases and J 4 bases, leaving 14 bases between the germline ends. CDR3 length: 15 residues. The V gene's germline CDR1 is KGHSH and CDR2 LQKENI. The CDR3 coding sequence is TGTGCCAGCTCACCAGGGACGCAGGGGCGCTATGGCTACACCTTC. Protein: CASSPGTQGRYGYTF.